This T cell receptor beta chain was captured by sequencing in a study of blood T cell repertoires in COVID-19. Study background: PBMCs, B-cell-depleted T cells, or T cells were the source of the cDNA or gDNA that made up the material.

Germline CDR1 reads SGHAT; CDR2 reads FQNNGV. Trimming took off 1 base at V and 8 bases at J, with 8 bases between the two ends. The CDR3 has 13 amino acids. Using immunoSEQ multiplex PCR, the repertoire was profiled, and TCRdb retains in-frame clones only, with some absent. The sample has roughly 200,000 clones, approximately 91% seen once. Sequencing input: peripheral blood. The V call is TRBV11-2, the J call TRBJ1-4; D remains ambiguous. This clonotype was sampled from a man aged 40-50 years with acute or convalescent COVID-19. CDR3 nucleotide sequence: TGTGCCAGCAGCTTAGTCAGGTCGGAAAAACTGTTTTTT. As protein: CASSLVRSEKLFF.